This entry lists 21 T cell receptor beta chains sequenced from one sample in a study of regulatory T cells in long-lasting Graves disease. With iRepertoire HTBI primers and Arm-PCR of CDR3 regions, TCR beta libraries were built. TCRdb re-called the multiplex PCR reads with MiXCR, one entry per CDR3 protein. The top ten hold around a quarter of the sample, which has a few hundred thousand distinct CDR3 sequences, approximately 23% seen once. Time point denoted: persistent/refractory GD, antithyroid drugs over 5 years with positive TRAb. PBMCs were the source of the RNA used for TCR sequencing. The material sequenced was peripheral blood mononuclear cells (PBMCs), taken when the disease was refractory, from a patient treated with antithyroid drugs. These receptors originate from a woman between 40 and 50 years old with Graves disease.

The DNA of the CDR3 is TGTGCCAGCACGAGCAACTCCCAGGGGGAACGTGGCTACACCTTC. This codes for CASTSNSQGERGYTF. This chain uses TRBV6-1 with TRBJ1-2, with 7 bases identical to TRBD1. V shed 7 bases, J shed 7 bases, and the junction held 15 bases outside the gene matches. Germline assignment: CDR1 MNHNS and CDR2 SASEGT. The CDR3 spans 15 residues.

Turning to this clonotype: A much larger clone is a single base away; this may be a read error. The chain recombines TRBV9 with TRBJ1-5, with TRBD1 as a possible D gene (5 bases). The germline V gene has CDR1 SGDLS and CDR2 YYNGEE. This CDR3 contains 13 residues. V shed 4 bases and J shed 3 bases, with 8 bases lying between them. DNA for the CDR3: TGTGCCAGCAGCTCCGGGGCCAATCAGCCCCAGCATTTT. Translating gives CASSSGANQPQHF.

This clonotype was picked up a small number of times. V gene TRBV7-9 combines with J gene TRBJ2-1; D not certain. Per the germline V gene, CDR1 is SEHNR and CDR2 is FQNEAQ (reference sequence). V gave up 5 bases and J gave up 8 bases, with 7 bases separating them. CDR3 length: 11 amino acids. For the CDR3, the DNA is TGTGCCAGCAGCCTGACCCATGAGCAGTTCTTC. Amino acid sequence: CASSLTHEQFF.

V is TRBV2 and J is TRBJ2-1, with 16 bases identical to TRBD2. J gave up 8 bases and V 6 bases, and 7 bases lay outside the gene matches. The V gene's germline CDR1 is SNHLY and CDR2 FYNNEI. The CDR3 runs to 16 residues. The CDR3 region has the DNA TGTGCCAGCAGGACCGGGACTAGCGGGGGGGCTTATGAGCAGTTCTTC. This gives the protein CASRTGTSGGAYEQFF. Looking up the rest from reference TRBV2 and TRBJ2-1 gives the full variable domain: EPEVTQTPSHQVTQMGQEVILRCVPISNHLYFYWYRQILGQKVEFLVSFYNNEISEKSEIFDDQFSVERPDGSNFTLKIRSTKLEDSAMYFCASRTGTSGGAYEQFFGPGTRLTVL.

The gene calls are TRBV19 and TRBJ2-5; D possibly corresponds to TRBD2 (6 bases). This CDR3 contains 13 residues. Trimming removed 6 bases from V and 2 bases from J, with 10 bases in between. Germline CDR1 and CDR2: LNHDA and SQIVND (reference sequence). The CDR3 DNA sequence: TGTGCCAGTAGGCGGGACGGGCAAGAGACCCAGTACTTC. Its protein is CASRRDGQETQYF.

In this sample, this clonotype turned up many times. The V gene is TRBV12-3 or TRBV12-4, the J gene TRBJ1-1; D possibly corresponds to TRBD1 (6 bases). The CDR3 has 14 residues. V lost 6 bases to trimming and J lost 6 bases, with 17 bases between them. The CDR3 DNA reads TGTGCCAGCAGGCTACAGGGAGTTGACTCTGAAGCTTTCTTT. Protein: CASRLQGVDSEAFF.

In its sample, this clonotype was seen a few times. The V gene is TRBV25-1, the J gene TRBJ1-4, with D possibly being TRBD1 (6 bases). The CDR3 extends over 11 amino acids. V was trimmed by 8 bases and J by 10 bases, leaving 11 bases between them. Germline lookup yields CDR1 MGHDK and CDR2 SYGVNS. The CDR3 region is CASRLGAKLFF. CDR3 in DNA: TGTGCCAGCCGACTGGGGGCAAAACTGTTTTTT. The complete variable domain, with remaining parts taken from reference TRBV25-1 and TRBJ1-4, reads EADIYQTPRYLVIGTGKKITLECSQTMGHDKMYWYQQDPGMELHLIHYSYGVNSTEKGDLSSESTVSRIRTEHFPLTLESARPSHTSQYLCASRLGAKLFFGSGTQLSVL.

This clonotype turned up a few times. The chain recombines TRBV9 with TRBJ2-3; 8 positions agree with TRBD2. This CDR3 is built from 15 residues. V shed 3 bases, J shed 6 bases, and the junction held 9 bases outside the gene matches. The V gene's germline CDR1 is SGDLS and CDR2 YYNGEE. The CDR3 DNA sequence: TGTGCCAGCAGCGACGAGGGAGCGGGGGCGGATACGCAGTATTTT. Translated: CASSDEGAGADTQYF.

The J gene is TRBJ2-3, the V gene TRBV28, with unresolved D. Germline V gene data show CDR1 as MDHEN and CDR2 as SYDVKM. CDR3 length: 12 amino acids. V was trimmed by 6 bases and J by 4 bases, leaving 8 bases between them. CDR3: CASRYRSDTQYF. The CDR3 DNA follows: TGTGCCAGCAGGTATCGCTCAGATACGCAGTATTTT.

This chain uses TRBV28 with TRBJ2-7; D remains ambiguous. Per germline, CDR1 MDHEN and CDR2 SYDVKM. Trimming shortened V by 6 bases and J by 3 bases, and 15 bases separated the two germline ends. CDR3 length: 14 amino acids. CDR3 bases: TGTGCCAGCAGCGGCCACGAGACAAGCTACGAGCAGTACTTC. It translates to CASSGHETSYEQYF.

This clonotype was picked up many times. CDR3: CASTYGHNGNQPQHF. CDR3 nucleotide sequence: TGTGCCAGCACTTACGGACATAACGGCAATCAGCCCCAGCATTTT. The chain joins TRBV12-3 or TRBV12-4 to TRBJ1-5, with D maybe TRBD1 (5 bases). CDR3 length: 15 amino acids. V lost 7 bases and J lost 2, with 15 bases in between.

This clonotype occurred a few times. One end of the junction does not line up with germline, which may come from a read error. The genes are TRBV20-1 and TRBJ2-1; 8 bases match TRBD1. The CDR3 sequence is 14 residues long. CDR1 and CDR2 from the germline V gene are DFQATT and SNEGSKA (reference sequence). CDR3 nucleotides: TGCAGTGCTAGAGATGTGCGTCTTGGACAGGGTTTTCTCTTC. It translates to CSARDVRLGQGFLF.

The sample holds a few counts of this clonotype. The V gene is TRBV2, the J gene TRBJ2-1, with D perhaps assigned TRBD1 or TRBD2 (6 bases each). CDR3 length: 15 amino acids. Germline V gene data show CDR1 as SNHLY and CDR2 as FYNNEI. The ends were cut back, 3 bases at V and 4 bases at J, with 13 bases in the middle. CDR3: CASSDRGPLYNEQFF. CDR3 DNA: TGTGCCAGCAGTGATCGGGGGCCGTTGTACAATGAGCAGTTCTTC.

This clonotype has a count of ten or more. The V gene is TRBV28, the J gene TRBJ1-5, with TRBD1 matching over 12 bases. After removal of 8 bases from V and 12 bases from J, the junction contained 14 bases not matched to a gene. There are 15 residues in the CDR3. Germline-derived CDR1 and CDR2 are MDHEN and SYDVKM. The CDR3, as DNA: TGTGCCAGCCAGGGACAGGGGGCCTCCTTTATGCGCCAGCATTTT. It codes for CASQGQGASFMRQHF.

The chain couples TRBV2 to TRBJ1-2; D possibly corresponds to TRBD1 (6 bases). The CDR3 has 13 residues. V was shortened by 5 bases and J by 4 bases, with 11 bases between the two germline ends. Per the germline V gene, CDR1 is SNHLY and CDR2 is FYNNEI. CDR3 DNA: TGTGCCAGCAGTACAGGACAGCTCTATGGCTACACCTTC. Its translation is CASSTGQLYGYTF. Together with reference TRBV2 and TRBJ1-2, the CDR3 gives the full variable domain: EPEVTQTPSHQVTQMGQEVILRCVPISNHLYFYWYRQILGQKVEFLVSFYNNEISEKSEIFDDQFSVERPDGSNFTLKIRSTKLEDSAMYFCASSTGQLYGYTFGSGTRLTVV.

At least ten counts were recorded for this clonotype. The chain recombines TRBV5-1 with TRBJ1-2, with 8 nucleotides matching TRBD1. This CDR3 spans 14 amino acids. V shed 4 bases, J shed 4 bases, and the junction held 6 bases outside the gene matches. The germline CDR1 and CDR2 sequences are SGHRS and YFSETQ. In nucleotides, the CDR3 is TGCGCCAGCAGCCCAGGACAGGGCAGCTATGGCTACACCTTC. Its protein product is CASSPGQGSYGYTF.

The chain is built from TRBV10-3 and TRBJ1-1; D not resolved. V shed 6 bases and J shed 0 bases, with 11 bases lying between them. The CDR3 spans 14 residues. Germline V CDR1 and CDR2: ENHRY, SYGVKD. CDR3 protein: CAISTEYMNTEAFF. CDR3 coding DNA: TGTGCCATCAGCACAGAGTACATGAACACTGAAGCTTTCTTT.

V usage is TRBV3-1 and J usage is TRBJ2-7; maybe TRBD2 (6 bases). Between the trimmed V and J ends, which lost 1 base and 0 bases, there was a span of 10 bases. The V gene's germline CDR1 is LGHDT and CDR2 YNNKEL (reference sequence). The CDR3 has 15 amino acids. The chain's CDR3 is CASSQGWDFSYEQYF. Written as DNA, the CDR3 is TGTGCCAGCAGCCAAGGATGGGACTTCTCCTACGAGCAGTACTTC.

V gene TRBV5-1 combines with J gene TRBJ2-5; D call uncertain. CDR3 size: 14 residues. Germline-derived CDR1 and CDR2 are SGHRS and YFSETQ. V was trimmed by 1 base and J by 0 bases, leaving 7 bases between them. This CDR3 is CASSLQNYQETQYF. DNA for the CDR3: TGCGCCAGCAGCTTGCAGAATTACCAAGAGACCCAGTACTTC. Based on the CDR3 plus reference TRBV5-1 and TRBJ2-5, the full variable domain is KAGVTQTPRYLIKTRGQQVTLSCSPISGHRSVSWYQQTPGQGLQFLFEYFSETQRNKGNFPGRFSGRQFSNSRSEMNVSTLELGDSALYLCASSLQNYQETQYFGPGTRLLVL.

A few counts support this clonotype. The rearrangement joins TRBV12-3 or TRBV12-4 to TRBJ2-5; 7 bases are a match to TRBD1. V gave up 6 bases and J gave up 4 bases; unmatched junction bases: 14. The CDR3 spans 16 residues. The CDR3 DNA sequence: TGTGCCAGCAGCGTCGGGACAGCCGGAAGAGGAGAGACCCAGTACTTC. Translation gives CASSVGTAGRGETQYF.

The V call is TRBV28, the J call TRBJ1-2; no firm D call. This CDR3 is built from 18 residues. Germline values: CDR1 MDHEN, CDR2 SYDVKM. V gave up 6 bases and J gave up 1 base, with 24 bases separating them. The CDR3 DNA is TGTGCCAGCAGCCCCTTTTTTTCTGGGAAAGCCCTTAACTATGGCTACACCTTC. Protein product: CASSPFFSGKALNYGYTF.